Following are 14 T cell receptor beta chains from one sample sequenced in a study of early T cells in non-severe SARS-CoV-2 infection. One entry per CDR3 protein, called by TCRdb with MiXCR from the 5' RACE reads. Seen here are 120,000 or so distinct CDR3 sequences, roughly 12% observed once, and the top ten hold less than 4.5%. This specimen consisted of whole blood, obtained at baseline. These TCRs come from an adult who was a healthcare worker with PCR-confirmed SARS-CoV-2 infection or an uninfected control (not recorded which).

There are many counts of this clonotype. This sequence joins TRBV9 and TRBJ1-6; D gene uncertain. Trimming stripped 4 bases from V and 8 bases from J, with 10 bases between. CDR3 length equals 13 residues. CDR1 SGDLS and CDR2 YYNGEE come from the germline V gene. The CDR3 region has the DNA TGTGCCAGCAGCAGGGAAAGGGATTCACCCCTCCACTTT. Translation gives CASSRERDSPLHF.

A few counts support this clonotype. This chain connects TRBV9 to TRBJ1-2; D not resolved. Germline-derived CDR1 and CDR2 are SGDLS and YYNGEE. V dropped 0 bases and J dropped 2 bases, with 5 bases sitting between them. The CDR3 runs to 13 residues. CDR3 amino acids: CASSVDSNYGYTF. As DNA, the CDR3 is TGTGCCAGCAGCGTAGATTCAAACTATGGCTACACCTTC.

This clonotype was counted a few times. V is TRBV5-5 and J is TRBJ2-3; D perhaps matches TRBD1 (6 bases). V lost 2 bases, J lost 0 bases, and 13 bases lay in between. The germline V gene has CDR1 SGHKS and CDR2 YYEKEE (reference sequence). This CDR3 spans 16 amino acids. CDR3: CASSFRTAPSTDTQYF. The DNA of the CDR3 is TGTGCCAGCAGCTTCAGGACAGCTCCGAGCACAGATACGCAGTATTTT.

The chain couples TRBV12-3 or TRBV12-4 to TRBJ1-1; TRBD1 agrees at 7 bases. The CDR3 length is 14 residues. V gave up 6 bases and J gave up 4 bases; unmatched junction bases: 8. The DNA for the CDR3 is TGTGCCAGCAGCCCGCGACAGGGTTCCACTGAAGCTTTCTTT. Residues: CASSPRQGSTEAFF.

The chain recombines TRBV2 with TRBJ2-7, with D possibly TRBD2 on 5 matching bases. The CDR3 length is 13 residues. CDR1 SNHLY and CDR2 FYNNEI come from the germline V gene. Trimming shortened V by 7 bases and J by 11 bases, and 21 bases separated the two germline ends. The CDR3 coding sequence is TGTGCCAGCACCTCCCTGCTCCGGGGTTGGGAGTACTTC. Translated, it gives CASTSLLRGWEYF. The whole variable domain, filled in from reference TRBV2 and TRBJ2-7, reads EPEVTQTPSHQVTQMGQEVILRCVPISNHLYFYWYRQILGQKVEFLVSFYNNEISEKSEIFDDQFSVERPDGSNFTLKIRSTKLEDSAMYFCASTSLLRGWEYFGPGTRLTVT.

V usage is TRBV10-2 and J usage is TRBJ2-3, with D maybe TRBD2 (5 bases). The germline V and J ends were trimmed by 3 bases and 2 bases, with 9 bases remaining between them. The CDR3 totals 14 residues. The V gene's germline CDR1 is WSHSY and CDR2 SAAADI. CDR3 protein: CASSDAGPTDTQYF. The CDR3 DNA sequence: TGCGCCAGCAGTGACGCGGGTCCCACAGATACGCAGTATTTT.

This clonotype was counted only a few times. The rearrangement uses TRBV18 and TRBJ1-1; D unclear. Trimming removed 5 bases at V and 3 bases at J, with 16 bases between. Germline-derived CDR1 and CDR2 are KGHSH and LQKENI. The CDR3 is 15 residues long. In DNA form, the CDR3 reads TGTGCCAGCTCATCCACCTCTGGGTCGGACACTGAAGCTTTCTTT. This gives the protein CASSSTSGSDTEAFF.

The table lists this clonotype with many counts. The V gene is TRBV19, the J gene TRBJ2-7; 12 nucleotides match TRBD1. The CDR3 runs 19 residues. The J segment lost 4 bases and the V segment lost 5 bases, leaving 18 bases of the junction unmatched. Germline CDR1 is LNHDA and CDR2 is SQIVND (reference sequence). The CDR3 sequence is CASSDPFLNAGQGAYEQYF. CDR3 nucleotides: TGTGCCAGTAGTGACCCCTTCCTAAACGCGGGACAGGGGGCGTACGAGCAGTACTTC.

There are a few counts of this clonotype. The chain employs TRBV7-9 and TRBJ2-6; D uncertain. Looked up from germline, CDR1 is SEHNR and CDR2 is FQNEAQ (reference sequence). CDR3 length: 16 amino acids. V dropped 4 bases and J dropped 4 bases, with 14 bases sitting between them. CDR3 sequence: CASSSPPGDGANVLTF. In DNA form, the CDR3 reads TGTGCCAGCAGCTCACCCCCGGGTGACGGGGCCAACGTCCTGACTTTC.

The gene calls are TRBV6-6 and TRBJ2-3, with D possibly TRBD1 on 6 matching bases. Trimming took off 2 bases at V and 0 bases at J, with 6 bases between the two ends. This CDR3 comprises 14 residues. Germline CDR1 MNHNY, CDR2 SVGAGI (reference sequence). Written as DNA, the CDR3 is TGTGCCAGCAGTTACACAGGGAGCACAGATACGCAGTATTTT. This sequence encodes CASSYTGSTDTQYF.

Only a few counts were recorded for this clonotype. The J gene is TRBJ1-1, the V gene TRBV4-2, with 12 bases fitting TRBD1. The ends lost 5 bases at V and 10 bases at J; junction bases unmatched: 11. Per the germline V gene, CDR1 is LGHNA and CDR2 is YNFKEQ. The CDR3 runs 15 residues. The CDR3 region is CASSARDRGRVRAFF. CDR3 coding DNA: TGTGCCAGCAGCGCCCGGGACAGGGGGCGGGTTCGAGCTTTCTTT.

This clonotype was seen ten or more times. V usage is TRBV12-3 or TRBV12-4 and J usage is TRBJ1-1; unclear D gene. V gave up 8 bases and J gave up 3 bases, with 10 bases separating them. The CDR3 runs 12 residues. CDR3 loop: CASSREDTEAFF. As DNA, the CDR3 is TGTGCCAGCTCTCGGGAAGACACTGAAGCTTTCTTT.

The table lists this clonotype with a few counts. The chain couples TRBV28 to TRBJ1-2; 7 bases are a match to TRBD1. The ends lost 3 bases at V and 4 bases at J; junction bases unmatched: 2. The CDR3 consists of 13 residues. Germline CDR1 and CDR2: MDHEN and SYDVKM. CDR3 in amino acids: CASSFRQGYGYTF. The DNA for the CDR3 is TGTGCCAGCAGTTTTCGACAGGGCTATGGCTACACCTTC.

This clonotype was counted ten times or more. The chain is built from TRBV2 and TRBJ2-2; D might be TRBD1 (6 bases). The germline V gene encodes CDR1 SNHLY and CDR2 FYNNEI. The length of the CDR3 is 14 residues. V lost 6 bases and J lost 2, with 10 bases in between. CDR3 DNA sequence: TGTGCCAGCAGACACAGGGAAAACACCGGGGAGCTGTTTTTT. Protein: CASRHRENTGELFF.